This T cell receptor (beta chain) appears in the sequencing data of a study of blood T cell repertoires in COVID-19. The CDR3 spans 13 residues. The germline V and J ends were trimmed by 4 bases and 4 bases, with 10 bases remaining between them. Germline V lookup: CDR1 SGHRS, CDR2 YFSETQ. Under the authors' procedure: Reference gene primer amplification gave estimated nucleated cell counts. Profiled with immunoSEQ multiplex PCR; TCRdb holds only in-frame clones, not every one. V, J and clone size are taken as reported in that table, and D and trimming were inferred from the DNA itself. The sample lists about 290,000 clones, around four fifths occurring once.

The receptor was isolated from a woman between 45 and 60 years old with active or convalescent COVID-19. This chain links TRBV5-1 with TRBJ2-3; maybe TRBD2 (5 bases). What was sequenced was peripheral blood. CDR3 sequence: CASSQTGADTQYF. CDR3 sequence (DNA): TGCGCCAGCAGCCAGACCGGGGCAGATACGCAGTATTTT. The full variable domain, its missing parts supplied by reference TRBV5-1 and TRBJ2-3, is KAGVTQTPRYLIKTRGQQVTLSCSPISGHRSVSWYQQTPGQGLQFLFEYFSETQRNKGNFPGRFSGRQFSNSRSEMNVSTLELGDSALYLCASSQTGADTQYFGPGTRLTVL.